Given below is one T cell receptor (beta chain) in context. The CDR3 contains 17 residues. CDR1 is MNHEY, CDR2 SVGEGT, per germline. V shed 0 bases and J shed 5 bases, with 18 bases lying between them. This sample was taken from a study of T-cell reconstitution after alpha-beta-depleted transplantation in children. A library of TCRbeta sequences, prepared with unique molecular identifiers, was generated. Via MiXCR, TCRdb re-called the PCR reads, giving one row per CDR3 protein. The sample lists some 530,000 distinct CDR3 sequences; around 13% were seen once. The starting material was PBMCs from the stem cell graft donor, obtained from the stem cell graft. The chain has TRBV6-2 or TRBV6-3 and TRBJ2-3; D is perhaps TRBD2 (6 bases). This TCR came from a human donor who donated a stem cell graft to a child with combined immunodeficiency. The CDR3 region is CASSYSSTRLRRDTQYF. The CDR3 DNA sequence: TGTGCCAGCAGTTACTCTTCGACTAGACTTAGGAGAGATACGCAGTATTTT.